Listed here is a single TCR beta chain. Its antigen is as yet unknown. The sample originates from a study of T cell repertoires in cytomegalovirus infection. Across the study: The authors relied on CMV epitopes, both recently identified HLA-C-restricted and well-studied HLA-B-restricted. A matching HLA type, together with CMV infection, was signaled by public TCR beta signatures. Study results and limitations: In two of eight donors, the top clonotype was HLA-C-restricted CMV-specific. Cumulative public TCR beta family frequency identified carriers of CMV plus the relevant HLA.

From the reads, TCRdb called clonotypes with MiXCR, one entry per CDR3 protein. The table has some 700,000 distinct CDR3 sequences, roughly a third seen once. Trimming took 0 bases from V and 4 from J; bases not matched to a gene: 2. Germline loops: CDR1 SGHTA, CDR2 FQGNSA. CDR3 length: 16 residues. V and J are TRBV7-2 and TRBJ2-7, with 14 bases matching TRBD2. Specimen: cultured PBMCs, collected from culture after CMV antigen stimulation. The source of this sequence is a human donor in good health (CMV status not recorded). Some clones in this sample may be carry-over from other donors' samples. DNA for the CDR3: TGTGCCAGCAGCTTAGCGAGGACTAGCGGGGGGTACGAGCAGTACTTC. Protein sequence: CASSLARTSGGYEQYF.